This TCR beta chain came from a study of technical replicates of blood from a handful of donors. The method was immunoSEQ multiplex PCR; TCRdb's version includes in-frame clones alone and lacks a portion of them. The sample shows about 100,000 clones, approximately 96% of them seen only once. CDR3 size: 17 residues. The trim removed 0 bases at V and 4 bases at J, leaving 3 bases unmatched. Germline CDR1 reads LNHNV; CDR2 reads YYDKDF (reference sequence). The material sequenced was T cells isolated from PBMCs. The gene calls are TRBV15 and TRBJ2-2, with TRBD1 matching over 12 bases. The TCR was taken from a human donor in good health. The CDR3 sequence: CATSRDWDRGLTGELFF. The CDR3 nucleotides are TGTGCCACCAGCAGAGATTGGGACAGGGGGCTCACCGGGGAGCTGTTTTTT.